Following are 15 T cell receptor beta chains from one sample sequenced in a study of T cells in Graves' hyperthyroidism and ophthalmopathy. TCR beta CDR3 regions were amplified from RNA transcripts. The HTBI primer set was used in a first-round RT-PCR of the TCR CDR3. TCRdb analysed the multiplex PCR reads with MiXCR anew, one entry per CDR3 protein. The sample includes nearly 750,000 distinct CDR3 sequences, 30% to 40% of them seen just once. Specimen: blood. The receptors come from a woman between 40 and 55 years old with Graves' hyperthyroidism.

The CDR3 sequence is CSAMNLGLAGGETQYF. DNA for the CDR3: TGCAGCGCGATGAACCTCGGACTAGCGGGAGGGGAGACCCAGTACTTC. The chain has TRBV29-1 and TRBJ2-5, with 15 bases aligning to TRBD2. CDR1 is SQVTM and CDR2 is ANQGSEA in the germline V gene. V gave up 7 bases and J gave up 5 bases; unmatched junction bases: 11. The CDR3 is made up of 16 amino acids.

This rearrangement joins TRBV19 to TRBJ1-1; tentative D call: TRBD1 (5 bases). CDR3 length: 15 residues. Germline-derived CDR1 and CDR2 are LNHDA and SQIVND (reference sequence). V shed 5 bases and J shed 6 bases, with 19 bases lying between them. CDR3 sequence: CASSPPGRGWAEAFF. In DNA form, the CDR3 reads TGTGCCAGTAGTCCTCCAGGGAGGGGCTGGGCTGAAGCTTTCTTT.

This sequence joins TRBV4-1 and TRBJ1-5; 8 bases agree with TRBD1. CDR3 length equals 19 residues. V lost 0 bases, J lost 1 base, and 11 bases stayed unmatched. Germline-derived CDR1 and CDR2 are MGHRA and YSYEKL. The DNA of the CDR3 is TGCGCCAGCAGCCAAGATAATCACAGGGGGTGGGGGAGCAATCAGCCCCAGCATTTT. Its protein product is CASSQDNHRGWGSNQPQHF.

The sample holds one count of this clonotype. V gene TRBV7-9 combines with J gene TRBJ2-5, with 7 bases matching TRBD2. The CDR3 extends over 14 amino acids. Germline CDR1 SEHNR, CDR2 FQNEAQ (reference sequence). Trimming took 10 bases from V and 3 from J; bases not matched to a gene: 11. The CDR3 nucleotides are TGTGCCACCCAACCCCAAGCGGGGAAAGAGACCCAGTACTTC. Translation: CATQPQAGKETQYF.

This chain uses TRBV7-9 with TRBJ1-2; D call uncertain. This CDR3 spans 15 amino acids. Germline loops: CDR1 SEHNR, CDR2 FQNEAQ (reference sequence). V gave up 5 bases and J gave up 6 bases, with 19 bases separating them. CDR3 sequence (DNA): TGTGCCAGCAGCGGAGCGACGGCTCCTCTCAATGGCTACACCTTC. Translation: CASSGATAPLNGYTF.

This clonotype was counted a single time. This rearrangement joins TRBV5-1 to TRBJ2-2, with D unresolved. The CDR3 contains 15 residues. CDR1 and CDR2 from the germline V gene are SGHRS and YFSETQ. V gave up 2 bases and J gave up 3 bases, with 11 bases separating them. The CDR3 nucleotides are TGCGCCAGCAGCTTATGGGCAGCCTACACCGGGGAGCTGTTTTTT. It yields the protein CASSLWAAYTGELFF.

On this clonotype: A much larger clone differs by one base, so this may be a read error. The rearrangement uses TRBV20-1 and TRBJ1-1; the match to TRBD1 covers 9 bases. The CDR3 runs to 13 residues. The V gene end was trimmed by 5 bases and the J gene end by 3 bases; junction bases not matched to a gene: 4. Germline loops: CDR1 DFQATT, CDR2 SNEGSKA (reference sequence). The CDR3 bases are TGCAGTGCTTTCGGGACAGGGTACACTGAAGCTTTCTTT. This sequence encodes CSAFGTGYTEAFF.

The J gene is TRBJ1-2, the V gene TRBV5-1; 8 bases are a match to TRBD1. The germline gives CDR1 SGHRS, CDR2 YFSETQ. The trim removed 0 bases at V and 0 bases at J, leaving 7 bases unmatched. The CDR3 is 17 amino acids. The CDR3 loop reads CASSLAGGHEANYGYTF. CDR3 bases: TGCGCCAGCAGCTTGGCAGGGGGCCACGAAGCTAACTATGGCTACACCTTC.

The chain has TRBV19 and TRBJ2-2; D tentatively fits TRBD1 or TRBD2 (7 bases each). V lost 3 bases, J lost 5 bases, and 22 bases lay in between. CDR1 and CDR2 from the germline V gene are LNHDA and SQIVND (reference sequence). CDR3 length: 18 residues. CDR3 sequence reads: CASSMGGSGGQTTGELFF. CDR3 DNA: TGTGCCAGTAGTATGGGAGGGTCCGGGGGACAGACGACCGGGGAGCTGTTTTTT.

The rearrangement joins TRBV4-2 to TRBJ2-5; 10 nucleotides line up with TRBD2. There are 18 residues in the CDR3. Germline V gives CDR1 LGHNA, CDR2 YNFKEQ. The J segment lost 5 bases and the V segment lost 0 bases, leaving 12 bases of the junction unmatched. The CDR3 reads CASSQDYTGTSVRETQYF. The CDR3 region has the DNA TGTGCCAGCAGCCAAGATTACACCGGGACTAGCGTCCGGGAGACCCAGTACTTC.

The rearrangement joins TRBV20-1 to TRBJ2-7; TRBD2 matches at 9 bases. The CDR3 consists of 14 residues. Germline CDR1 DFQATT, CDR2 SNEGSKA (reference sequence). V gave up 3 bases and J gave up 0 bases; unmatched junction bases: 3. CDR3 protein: CSARFSGSSYEQYF. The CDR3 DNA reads TGCAGTGCTAGGTTTAGCGGGAGCTCCTACGAGCAGTACTTC.

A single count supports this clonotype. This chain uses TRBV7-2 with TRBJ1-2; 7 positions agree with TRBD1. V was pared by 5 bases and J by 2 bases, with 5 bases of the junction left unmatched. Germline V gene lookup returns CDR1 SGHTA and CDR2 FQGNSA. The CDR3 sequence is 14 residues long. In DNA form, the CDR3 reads TGTGCCAGCAGCCGGGACAGTAACAACTATGGCTACACCTTC. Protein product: CASSRDSNNYGYTF.

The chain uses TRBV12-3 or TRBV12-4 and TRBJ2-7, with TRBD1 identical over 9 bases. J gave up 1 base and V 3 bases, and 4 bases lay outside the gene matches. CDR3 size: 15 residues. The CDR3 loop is CASSFGDRVSYEQYF. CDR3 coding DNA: TGTGCCAGCAGTTTTGGGGACAGGGTTTCCTACGAGCAGTACTTC.

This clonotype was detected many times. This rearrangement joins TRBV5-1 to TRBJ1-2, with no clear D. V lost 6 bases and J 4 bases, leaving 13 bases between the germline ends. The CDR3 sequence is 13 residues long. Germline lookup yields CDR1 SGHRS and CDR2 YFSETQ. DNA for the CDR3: TGCGCCAGCACCGCGGACGGTTCCTATGGCTACACCTTC. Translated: CASTADGSYGYTF.

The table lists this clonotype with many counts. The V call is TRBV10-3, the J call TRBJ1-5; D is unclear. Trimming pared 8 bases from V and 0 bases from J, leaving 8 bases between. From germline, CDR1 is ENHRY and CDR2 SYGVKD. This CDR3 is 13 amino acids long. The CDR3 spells CAIARDSNQPQHF. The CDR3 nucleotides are TGTGCCATCGCGAGGGATAGCAATCAGCCCCAGCATTTT.